Listed below are T cell receptor beta chains from one sample, sequenced in a study of T cell repertoires in cytomegalovirus infection. TCRdb passed the reads through MiXCR, listing each CDR3 protein once. The sample includes roughly 760,000 distinct CDR3 sequences, less than 40% of them seen just once. The sequenced sample was PBMCs. The receptors were gathered from a human donor in good health (CMV status not recorded). Some clones in this sample may be carry-over from other donors' samples. The CDR3 runs from the conserved cysteine through the conserved F or W. A D gene is named only where the DNA matches it firmly. Rows may omit the clone size; those that give it use once, few, many or a size class.

TRBJ1-2,.,.,TRBV6-5,TGTGCCAGCAGTCCAGTCCCTGGCCCCCCTAACTATGGCTACACCTTC,CASSPVPGPPNYGYTF
TRBJ1-5,TRBD1,few,TRBV7-8,TGTGCCAGCAGCCCTGGGACAGGGTCTGGCAATCAGCCCCAGCATTTT,CASSPGTGSGNQPQHF
TRBJ2-7,TRBD2,.,TRBV6-5,TGTGCCAGCAGCCCTAGCGGTCTGGGGTACGATTTAGGCTACGAGCAGTACTTC,CASSPSGLGYDLGYEQYF
TRBJ1-1,.,.,TRBV19,TGTGCCAGTAGTATCGGAGCGGGGCTAGGTGAAGCTTTCTTT,CASSIGAGLGEAFF
TRBJ1-5,TRBD1,few,TRBV12-3/TRBV12-4,TGTGCCAGCAGGCTAAACACCGGGACAGAAAATCAGCCCCAGCATTTT,CASRLNTGTENQPQHF
TRBJ2-3,.,once,TRBV28,TGTGCCAGCATTTTCCGCGCAGATACGCAGTATTTT,CASIFRADTQYF
TRBJ2-2,TRBD1,.,TRBV12-3/TRBV12-4,TGTGCCAGCAGACAAGAATCCGGGACAGGGAAAGGGGAGCTGTTTTTT,CASRQESGTGKGELFF
TRBJ2-1,.,few,TRBV12-3/TRBV12-4,TGTGCCAGCAGCGCCGCGGAAGGGCAGTTCTTC,CASSAAEGQFF
TRBJ2-7,.,.,TRBV3-1,TGTGCCAGCAGCCCGCGCCGAGGGCCTACCTACGAGCAGTACTTC,CASSPRRGPTYEQYF
TRBJ1-5,TRBD1,.,TRBV20-1,TGCAGTGCTAGAGATGGGGAACCGGGACAGGGGGCGGGTGGCAATCAGCCCCAGCATTTT,CSARDGEPGQGAGGNQPQHF
TRBJ2-5,.,.,TRBV7-6,TGTGCCAGCAGCTTAGATTGGCAGGGGTCGCAGACCCAGTACTTC,CASSLDWQGSQTQYF
TRBJ2-1,.,.,TRBV7-6,TGTGCCAGCAGCGTAGGAGGATATTCCTACAATGAGCAGTTCTTC,CASSVGGYSYNEQFF
TRBJ2-7,TRBD1,few,TRBV28,TGTGCCAGCAGTAACCGCCTACAGGGGCCCCAATCCTACGAGCAGTACTTC,CASSNRLQGPQSYEQYF
TRBJ2-1,TRBD1,.,TRBV29-1,TGCAGCGTCTTCTACCGGACAGGTATCTACAATGAGCAGTTCTTC,CSVFYRTGIYNEQFF
TRBJ2-3,TRBD1,many,TRBV7-8,TGTGCCAGCAGCTTTGGGACAGGGAGATCTAGCACAGATACGCAGTATTTT,CASSFGTGRSSTDTQYF
TRBJ1-2,TRBD1,.,TRBV7-2,TGTGCCAGGAGCTTAAAAGGGGGCGATGTCTACACCTTC,CARSLKGGDVYTF
TRBJ1-6,.,few,TRBV7-6,TGTGCCAGCAGCAGAGACAAGGGGACTTCACCCCTCCACTTT,CASSRDKGTSPLHF
TRBJ2-5,TRBD2,.,TRBV24-1,TGTGCCACCAGTGATCAGACCCGTACTAGCGGGGGCGAGACCCAGTACTTC,CATSDQTRTSGGETQYF
TRBJ2-7,TRBD1,once,TRBV6-2/TRBV6-3,TGTGCCAGCAGTTACCCCCGGACAGGGGGGCATACTTCCCTCTCCTACGAGCAGTACTTC,CASSYPRTGGHTSLSYEQYF
TRBJ2-1,TRBD2,.,TRBV19,TGTGCCAGTAGACCACACGGACTAGCGGGTTCCTACAATGAGCAGTTCTTC,CASRPHGLAGSYNEQFF
TRBJ2-1,.,few,TRBV4-1,TGCGCCAGCAGCCAATATACGAGGACAGACTACAATGAGCAGTTCTTC,CASSQYTRTDYNEQFF
TRBJ2-2,.,many,TRBV7-2,TGTGCCAGCAGCTTAAGGGGGACACGCGCGAACACCGGGGAGCTGTTTTTT,CASSLRGTRANTGELFF
TRBJ2-2,.,.,TRBV19,TGTGCCAGTAGTATGGCCGGGGAGCTGTTTTTT,CASSMAGELFF
TRBJ1-5,.,few,TRBV23-1,TGCGCCAGCAGTCAGGGGGCGCCCCGTCAGCCCCAGCATTTT,CASSQGAPRQPQHF
TRBJ1-2,TRBD1,few,TRBV7-6,TGTGCCAGCAGCTCCCCAAAGGGGGCATATGGCTACACCTTC,CASSSPKGAYGYTF
TRBJ2-7,.,few,TRBV6-5,TGTGCCAGCAGAAAACGATGGGACCGCGCCTACGAGCAGTACTTC,CASRKRWDRAYEQYF
TRBJ2-5,.,.,TRBV7-6,TGTGCCAGCACCCCCCAGGAGAAGACCCAGTACTTC,CASTPQEKTQYF
TRBJ2-6,.,few,TRBV27,TGTGCCAGCAGTTTCCGAGGGACGGCCAACTCTGGGGCCAACGTCCTGACTTTC,CASSFRGTANSGANVLTF
TRBJ1-2,.,.,TRBV6-1,TGTGCCAGCAGGCAGAAAGGGGGGGTACATGGCTACACCTTC,CASRQKGGVHGYTF
TRBJ2-5,.,.,TRBV15,TGTGCCACCAGCAGCGAAACAGGAACACAAGAGACCCAGTACTTC,CATSSETGTQETQYF
TRBJ1-5,.,few,TRBV19,TGTGCCAGTAGTATGGATGGGAAATTTAGCAATCAGCCCCAGCATTTT,CASSMDGKFSNQPQHF
TRBJ2-2,.,.,TRBV27,TGTGCCAGCAGTTTAGGGATAAACACCGGGGAGCTGTTTTTT,CASSLGINTGELFF
TRBJ2-3,TRBD1,few,TRBV7-2,TGTGCCAGCAGCTCCCAGAGGACAGGGGATTTGGATACGCAGTATTTT,CASSSQRTGDLDTQYF
TRBJ2-3,.,few,TRBV6-1,TGTGCCAGCAGTTCCTCAATAGCGGACCCCACAGATACGCAGTATTTT,CASSSSIADPTDTQYF
TRBJ2-3,.,.,TRBV28,TGTGCCAGCAGTTTATCAGCAGGTGGGGCAGATACGCAGTATTTT,CASSLSAGGADTQYF
TRBJ2-2,TRBD1,.,TRBV5-1,TGCGCCAGCAGATTCCAACAGGGGGCCAAGTTCGCCGGGGAGCTGTTTTTT,CASRFQQGAKFAGELFF
TRBJ2-1,TRBD2,few,TRBV7-9,TGTGCCAGCAGCTCGCTAGCGGGAATATACAATGAGCAGTTCTTC,CASSSLAGIYNEQFF
TRBJ2-3,.,.,TRBV29-1,TGCAGCGTTGAAGGGGGCATTTTGGATACGCAGTATTTT,CSVEGGILDTQYF
TRBJ2-7,.,many,TRBV7-8,TGTGCCAGCAGCCCGGGGGAAGCCTACGAGCAGTACTTC,CASSPGEAYEQYF
TRBJ2-1,.,many,TRBV7-6,TGTGCCAGCAGCCCTAGCGACGGATCCTACAATGAGCAGTTCTTC,CASSPSDGSYNEQFF
TRBJ2-1,TRBD2,.,TRBV19,TGTGCCAGTACGGTTAGCGGGAGGTCCAATGAGCAGTTCTTC,CASTVSGRSNEQFF
TRBJ1-6,.,.,TRBV7-9,TGTGCCAGCAGCTTGGTCGGAGCCCCCCTCCACTTT,CASSLVGAPLHF
TRBJ2-5,.,few,TRBV5-6,TGTGCCAGCAGCCGTGCCGGGGGCGAGACCCAGTACTTC,CASSRAGGETQYF
TRBJ2-7,.,few,TRBV28,TGTGCCAGCAGTTTAAAGGGGGTACGGTACGAGCAGTACTTC,CASSLKGVRYEQYF
TRBJ1-1,.,few,TRBV20-1,TGCAGTGGATATAAGACACGGATGAACACTGAAGCTTTCTTT,CSGYKTRMNTEAFF
TRBJ2-5,.,.,TRBV7-6,TGTGCCAGCAGCTCGCTCCGGGGGCAGGGAGAGACCCAGTACTTC,CASSSLRGQGETQYF